The 19 T cell receptor beta chains presented below share a single source sample, sequenced in a study of beta chain features in type 1 diabetes. Findings of the study overall: Patients with Type 1 diabetes showed moderately but significantly shorter TCRB CDR3s in all four CD4+ subsets.

For these TCRs, the target antigens are not known. The whole isolated RNA underwent reverse transcription, so sequencing captured expressed TCRB transcripts. The method was immunoSEQ multiplex PCR; TCRdb's version includes in-frame clones alone and lacks a portion of them. The sample yields hundreds of thousands of clones, about 14% seen once. Sequenced input: naive CD4+ T cells from blood. These receptors were taken from a man in his late teens or twenties with type 1 diabetes.

This clone has just a few counts. The chain is built from TRBV2 and TRBJ2-5; tentatively, D is TRBD2 (6 bases). V was cut by 7 bases and J by 5 bases, with 11 bases left in between. CDR1 and CDR2 from the germline V gene are SNHLY and FYNNEI. This CDR3 is built from 12 residues. The CDR3 sequence is CASIGAGETQYF. CDR3 sequence (DNA): TGTGCCAGCATCGGGGCGGGGGAGACCCAGTACTTC.

The J gene is TRBJ1-1, the V gene TRBV18; no reliable D call. The CDR3 is made up of 15 amino acids. The V and J ends lost 6 bases and 6 bases respectively, with 20 bases between them. CDR1 and CDR2 (germline): KGHSH, LQKENI. DNA of the CDR3: TGTGCCAGCTCTCTCACAGCTCCCGGAGTGGCTGAAGCTTTCTTT. Translating gives CASSLTAPGVAEAFF.

This clone was counted between two and nine times. The chain has TRBV7-2 and TRBJ2-5; 11 positions match TRBD1. CDR3 length: 14 residues. V lost 5 bases to trimming and J lost 4 bases; unmatched junction nucleotides: 3. CDR1 and CDR2 (germline): SGHTA, FQGNSA. The CDR3 reads CASSRTGGRETQYF. The CDR3 region has the DNA TGTGCCAGCAGCAGGACAGGGGGCAGAGAGACCCAGTACTTC.

This clone was recorded a few times. This chain links TRBV29-1 with TRBJ2-5; maybe TRBD1 (5 bases). With 2 bases removed from V and 5 bases from J, the gap between germline ends came to 18 bases. Germline loops: CDR1 SQVTM, CDR2 ANQGSEA. This CDR3 spans 15 amino acids. The CDR3: CSVEITLGAAETQYF. Here the CDR3 DNA reads TGCAGCGTTGAAATTACTCTAGGGGCAGCTGAGACCCAGTACTTC.

This chain uses TRBV30 with TRBJ2-7; no firm D call. CDR3 length: 13 residues. V was cut by 3 bases and J by 3 bases, with 12 bases left in between. Germline lookup yields CDR1 GTSNPN and CDR2 SVGIG (reference sequence). CDR3 in amino acids: CAWSPPPGYEQYF. The CDR3 bases are TGTGCCTGGAGCCCCCCGCCGGGCTACGAGCAGTACTTC.

In this sample, this clone turned up a few times. The chain links TRBV7-9 to TRBJ2-4, with D unresolved. The V gene's germline CDR1 is SEHNR and CDR2 FQNEAQ (reference sequence). CDR3 length equals 11 residues. Trimming removed 5 bases at V and 7 bases at J, with 6 bases between. The CDR3 region is CASSPSNIQYF. Here the CDR3 DNA reads TGTGCCAGCAGCCCCTCGAACATTCAGTACTTC. Filled out from reference TRBV7-9 and TRBJ2-4, the complete variable domain reads DTGVSQNPRHKITKRGQNVTFRCDPISEHNRLYWYRQTLGQGPEFLTYFQNEAQLEKSRLLSDRFSAERPKGSFSTLEIQRTEQGDSAMYLCASSPSNIQYFGAGTRLSVL.

The table lists this clone with a few counts. The rearrangement links TRBV28 to TRBJ2-7; unclear D gene. The V end lost 10 bases, the J end lost 0 bases, and 7 bases lay between the germline ends. The CDR3 runs 11 residues. CDR1 is MDHEN, CDR2 SYDVKM, per germline. The CDR3: CATTISYEQYF. CDR3 bases: TGTGCCACTACTATCTCCTACGAGCAGTACTTC.

The V gene is TRBV7-2, the J gene TRBJ2-1; weak D call: TRBD2 (6 bases). The length of the CDR3 is 15 residues. The V gene lost 4 bases and the J gene lost 4 bases, with 14 bases spanning the gap. Germline V gives CDR1 SGHTA, CDR2 FQGNSA. The CDR3 nucleotides are TGTGCCAGCAGCTGGGACTTCAGCGGATACAATGAGCAGTTCTTC. Translated, it gives CASSWDFSGYNEQFF.

This clone was seen only once. The CDR3 is CAWSAGGPQETQYF. CDR3 nucleotide sequence: TGTGCCTGGAGCGCCGGGGGGCCCCAAGAGACCCAGTACTTC. The rearrangement links TRBV30 to TRBJ2-5; possibly TRBD2 for D (7 bases). The CDR3 spans 14 residues. The V end was cut by 3 bases, the J end by 1 base, with 12 bases between. Germline-derived CDR1 and CDR2 are GTSNPN and SVGIG (reference sequence).

V and J are TRBV19 and TRBJ2-2, with D hard to call. Germline V lookup: CDR1 LNHDA, CDR2 SQIVND (reference sequence). Trimming left V 8 bases short and J 5 bases short, with 15 bases between. The CDR3 has 14 residues. The CDR3 is CASGVVVKTGELFF. DNA for the CDR3: TGTGCCAGTGGAGTAGTCGTAAAGACCGGGGAGCTGTTTTTT. Using reference TRBV19 and TRBJ2-2 for the parts outside the CDR3, the full variable domain is DGGITQSPKYLFRKEGQNVTLSCEQNLNHDAMYWYRQDPGQGLRLIYYSQIVNDFQKGDIAEGYSVSREKKESFPLTVTSAQKNPTAFYLCASGVVVKTGELFFGEGSRLTVL.

As concerns this clone: Germline and junction disagree at one end, which may indicate a read error. CDR3 amino acids: CASSLDSGSAQYF. CDR3 nucleotides: TGTGCTAGCAGCTTAGACAGTGGATCGGCCCAGTACTTC. J is TRBJ2-5 and V is TRBV7-7; perhaps TRBD1 as D (5 bases). The CDR3 has 13 residues. CDR1 and CDR2 from the germline V gene are SSHAT and FNYEAQ (reference sequence).

A few counts support this clone. This chain connects TRBV5-4 to TRBJ2-1; TRBD1 aligns across 9 bases. Per germline, CDR1 SGHNT and CDR2 YYREEE (reference sequence). Unmatched junction bases numbered 7, after V lost 2 bases and J lost 7 bases. This CDR3 is built from 15 residues. The DNA for the CDR3 is TGTGCCAGCAGCTTCCTCCGGGACAGGGAAAATGAGCAGTTCTTC. It encodes CASSFLRDRENEQFF.

This clone occurred once. This chain uses TRBV6-5 with TRBJ2-1; D could derive from TRBD1 or TRBD2 (6 bases each). The V end was cut by 2 bases, the J end by 5 bases, with 10 bases between. The germline CDR1 and CDR2 sequences are MNHEY and SVGAGI. The CDR3 has 14 residues. The CDR3 here is CASSYGGLDNEQFF. DNA of the CDR3: TGTGCCAGCAGTTACGGGGGGCTCGACAATGAGCAGTTCTTC.

In its sample, this clone was seen a few times. The chain links TRBV7-2 to TRBJ1-4, with D unclear. Germline V gene sequence: CDR1 SGHTA, CDR2 FQGNSA. CDR3 length: 13 amino acids. V was shortened by 3 bases and J by 8 bases, with 10 bases between the two germline ends. The CDR3 coding sequence is TGTGCCAGCAGCTTGAGAATCAGCGAAAAACTGTTTTTT. Translation: CASSLRISEKLFF.

This clone was seen more than once but under ten times. The chain couples TRBV10-3 to TRBJ2-7, with TRBD1 as a possible D gene (6 bases). This CDR3 is 15 amino acids long. Germline CDR1 reads ENHRY; CDR2 reads SYGVKD. Deletions cut 3 bases from V and 0 bases from J, with 12 bases between. Written as DNA, the CDR3 is TGTGCCATCAGTGATAGGACAGCGAGCTCCTACGAGCAGTACTTC. This encodes CAISDRTASSYEQYF.

The sample holds a few counts of this clone. The J gene is TRBJ2-4, the V gene TRBV2; D perhaps matches TRBD1 (5 bases). Trimming shortened V by 2 bases and J by 10 bases, and 9 bases separated the two germline ends. The CDR3 loop spans 12 amino acids. Germline V gives CDR1 SNHLY, CDR2 FYNNEI. The CDR3 spells CASSERTTIQYF. Here the CDR3 DNA reads TGTGCCAGCAGTGAAAGGACAACAATTCAGTACTTC.

The sample holds a few counts of this clone. V usage is TRBV19 and J usage is TRBJ2-1; D possibly corresponds to TRBD1 (5 bases). Germline CDR1 reads LNHDA; CDR2 reads SQIVND (reference sequence). The CDR3 is 13 amino acids. V lost 7 bases to trimming and J lost 2 bases, with 9 bases between them. The CDR3 region is CASNPRAYNEQFF. For the CDR3, the DNA is TGTGCCAGTAACCCCAGGGCCTACAATGAGCAGTTCTTC.

The chain combines TRBV29-1 with TRBJ1-3; D gene unclear. The V end lost 7 bases, the J end lost 7 bases, and 11 bases lay between the germline ends. The CDR3 spans 11 residues. CDR1 SQVTM and CDR2 ANQGSEA come from the germline V gene. The CDR3 reads CSGIKGNTIYF. The CDR3 nucleotides read TGCAGCGGAATAAAGGGCAACACCATATATTTT.

The V and J genes are TRBV4-3 and TRBJ2-3, with D unclear. The CDR3 loop spans 13 amino acids. The germline V gene has CDR1 LGHNA and CDR2 YSLEER. Trimming pared 2 bases from V and 6 bases from J, leaving 9 bases between. In nucleotides, the CDR3 is TGCGCCAGCAGCCAATTAGTCTTGGATACGCAGTATTTT. Protein sequence: CASSQLVLDTQYF.